This T cell receptor (beta chain) was sequenced during a study of persistence of HIV-infected CD4 T cells. CDR1 LNHDA and CDR2 SQIVND come from the germline V gene (reference sequence). V shed 3 bases and J shed 5 bases, with 13 bases lying between them. The CDR3 covers 15 residues. In regard to this clone: As yet, its antigen is unknown.

The libraries were made with immunoSEQ version 4 in survey mode. Method: immunoSEQ multiplex PCR; TCRdb's copy keeps in-frame clones and lacks some. The sample lists approximately 20,000 clones; about 60% were seen once. Overlapping HIV-1 Gag 15-mer peptides at 0.95 to 1 ug per peptide per mL were used. CD4+ T cells upregulating both CD40 ligand and CD69 were sorted as responding cells. This TCR was sampled from an adult woman with HIV who was CMV-seropositive. The chain combines TRBV19 with TRBJ1-4; weak D call: TRBD1 (5 bases). The source material was CD4+ T cells sorted from PBMCs after 18-hour stimulation, sampled from a patient who received antiretroviral therapy. The CDR3 reads CASSIDRDGNEKLFF. The CDR3 DNA is TGTGCCAGTAGTATTGATCGGGACGGAAATGAAAAACTGTTTTTT.